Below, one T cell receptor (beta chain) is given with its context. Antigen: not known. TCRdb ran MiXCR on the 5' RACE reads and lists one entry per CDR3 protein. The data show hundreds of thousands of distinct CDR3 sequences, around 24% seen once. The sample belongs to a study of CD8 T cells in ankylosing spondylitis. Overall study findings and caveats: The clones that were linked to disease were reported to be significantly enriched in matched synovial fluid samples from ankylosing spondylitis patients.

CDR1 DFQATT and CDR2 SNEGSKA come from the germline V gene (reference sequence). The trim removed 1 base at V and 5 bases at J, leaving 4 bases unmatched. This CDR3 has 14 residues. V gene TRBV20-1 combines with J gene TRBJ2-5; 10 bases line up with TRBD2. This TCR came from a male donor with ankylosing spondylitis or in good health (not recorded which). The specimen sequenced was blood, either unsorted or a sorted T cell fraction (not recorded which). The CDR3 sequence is CSARGSGRTETQYF. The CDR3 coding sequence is TGCAGTGCTAGAGGTAGCGGGAGGACGGAGACCCAGTACTTC.